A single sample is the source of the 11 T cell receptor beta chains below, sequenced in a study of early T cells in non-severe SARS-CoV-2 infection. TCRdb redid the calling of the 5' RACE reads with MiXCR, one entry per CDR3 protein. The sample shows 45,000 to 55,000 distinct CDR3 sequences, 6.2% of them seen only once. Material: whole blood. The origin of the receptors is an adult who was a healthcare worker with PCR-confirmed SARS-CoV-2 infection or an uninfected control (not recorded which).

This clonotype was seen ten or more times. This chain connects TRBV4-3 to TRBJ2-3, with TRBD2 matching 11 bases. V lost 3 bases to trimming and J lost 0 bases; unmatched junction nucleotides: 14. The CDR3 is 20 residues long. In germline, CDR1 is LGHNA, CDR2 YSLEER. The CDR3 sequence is CASSHTPPSGGLSSTDTQYF. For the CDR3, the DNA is TGCGCCAGCAGCCATACCCCCCCTAGCGGGGGGTTATCAAGCACAGATACGCAGTATTTT.

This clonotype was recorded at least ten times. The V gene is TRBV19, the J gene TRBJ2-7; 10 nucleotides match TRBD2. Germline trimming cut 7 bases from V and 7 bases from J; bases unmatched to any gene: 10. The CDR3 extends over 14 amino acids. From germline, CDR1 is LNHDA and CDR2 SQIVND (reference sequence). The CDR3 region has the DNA TGTGCCAGTACCCCTCCGGGACTAGCGAGTGAGCAGTACTTC. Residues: CASTPPGLASEQYF.

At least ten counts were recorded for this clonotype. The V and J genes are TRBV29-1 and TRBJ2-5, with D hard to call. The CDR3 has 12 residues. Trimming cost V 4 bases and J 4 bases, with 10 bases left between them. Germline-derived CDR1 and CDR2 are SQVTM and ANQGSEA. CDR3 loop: CSVGWAGETQYF. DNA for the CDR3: TGCAGCGTTGGTTGGGCCGGAGAGACCCAGTACTTC. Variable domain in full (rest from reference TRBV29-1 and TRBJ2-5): SAVISQKPSRDICQRGTSLTIQCQVDSQVTMMFWYRQQPGQSLTLIATANQGSEATYESGFVIDKFPISRPNLTFSTLTVSNMSPEDSSIYLCSVGWAGETQYFGPGTRLLVL.

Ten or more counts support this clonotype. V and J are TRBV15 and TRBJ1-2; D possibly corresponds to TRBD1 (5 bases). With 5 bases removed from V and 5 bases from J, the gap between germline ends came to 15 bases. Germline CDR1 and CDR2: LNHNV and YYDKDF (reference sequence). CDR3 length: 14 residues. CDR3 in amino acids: CATSLGEGIYGYTF. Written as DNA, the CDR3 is TGTGCCACCAGCCTAGGGGAGGGGATTTATGGCTACACCTTC. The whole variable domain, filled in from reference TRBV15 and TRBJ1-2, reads DAMVIQNPRYQVTQFGKPVTLSCSQTLNHNVMYWYQQKSSQAPKLLFHYYDKDFNNEADTPDNFQSRRPNTSFCFLDIRSPGLGDTAMYLCATSLGEGIYGYTFGSGTRLTVV.

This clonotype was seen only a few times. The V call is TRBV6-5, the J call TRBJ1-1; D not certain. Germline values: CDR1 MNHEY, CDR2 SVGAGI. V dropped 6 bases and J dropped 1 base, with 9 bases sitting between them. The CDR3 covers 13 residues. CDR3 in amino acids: CASSTDANTEAFF. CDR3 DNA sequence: TGTGCCAGCAGCACGGACGCGAACACTGAAGCTTTCTTT.

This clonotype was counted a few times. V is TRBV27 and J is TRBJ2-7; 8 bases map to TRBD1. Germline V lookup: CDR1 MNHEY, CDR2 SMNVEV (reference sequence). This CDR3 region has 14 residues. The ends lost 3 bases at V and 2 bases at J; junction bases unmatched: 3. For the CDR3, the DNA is TGTGCCAGCAGTTTCAGGGACAGGACCTACGAGCAGTACTTC. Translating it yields CASSFRDRTYEQYF.

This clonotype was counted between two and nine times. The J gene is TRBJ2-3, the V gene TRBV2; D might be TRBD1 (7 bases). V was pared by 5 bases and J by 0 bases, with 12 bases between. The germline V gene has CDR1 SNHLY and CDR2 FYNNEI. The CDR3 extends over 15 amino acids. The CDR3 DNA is TGTGCCAGCAGTTTTCAGGGGGGTAGCACAGATACGCAGTATTTT. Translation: CASSFQGGSTDTQYF.

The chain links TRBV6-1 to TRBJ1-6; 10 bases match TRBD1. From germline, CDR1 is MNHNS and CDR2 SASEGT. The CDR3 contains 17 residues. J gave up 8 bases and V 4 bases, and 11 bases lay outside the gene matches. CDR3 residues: CASSARQGAATDSPLHF. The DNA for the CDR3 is TGTGCCAGCAGTGCCAGACAGGGGGCTGCTACCGATTCACCCCTCCACTTT.

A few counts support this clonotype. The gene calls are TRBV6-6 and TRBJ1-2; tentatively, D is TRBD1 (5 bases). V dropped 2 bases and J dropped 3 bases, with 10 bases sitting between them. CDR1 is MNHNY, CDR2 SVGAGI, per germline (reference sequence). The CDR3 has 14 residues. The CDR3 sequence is CASSYVGGDYGYTF. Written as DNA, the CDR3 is TGTGCCAGCAGTTACGTCGGGGGAGACTATGGCTACACCTTC.

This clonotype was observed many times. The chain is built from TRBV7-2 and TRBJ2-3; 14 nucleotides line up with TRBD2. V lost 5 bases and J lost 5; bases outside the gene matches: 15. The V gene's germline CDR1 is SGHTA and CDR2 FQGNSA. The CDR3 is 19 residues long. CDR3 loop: CASSPETSGGAREGDTQYF. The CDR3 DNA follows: TGTGCCAGCAGCCCAGAGACTAGCGGGGGGGCCCGCGAGGGAGATACGCAGTATTTT.

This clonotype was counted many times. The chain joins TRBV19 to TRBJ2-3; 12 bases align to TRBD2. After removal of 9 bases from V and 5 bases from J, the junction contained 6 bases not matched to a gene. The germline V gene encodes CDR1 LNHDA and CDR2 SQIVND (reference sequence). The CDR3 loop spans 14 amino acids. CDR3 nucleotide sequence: TGTGCCAGCCAGACTAGCGGGGGTGTAGATACGCAGTATTTT. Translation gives CASQTSGGVDTQYF.